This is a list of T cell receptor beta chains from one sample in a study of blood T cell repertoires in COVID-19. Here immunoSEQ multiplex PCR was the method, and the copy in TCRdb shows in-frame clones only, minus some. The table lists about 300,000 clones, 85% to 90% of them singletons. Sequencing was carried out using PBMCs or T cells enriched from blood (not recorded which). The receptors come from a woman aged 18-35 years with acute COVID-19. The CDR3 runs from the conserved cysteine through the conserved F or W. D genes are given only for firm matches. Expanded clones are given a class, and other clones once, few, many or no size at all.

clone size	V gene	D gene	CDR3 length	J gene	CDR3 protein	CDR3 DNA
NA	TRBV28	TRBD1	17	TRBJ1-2	CASSLDRGHLNNYGYTF	TGTGCCAGCAGTCTTGACAGGGGGCACCTTAATAACTATGGCTACACCTTC
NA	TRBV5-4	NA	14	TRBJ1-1	CASSFWSRDTEAFF	TGTGCCAGCAGCTTTTGGAGCCGGGACACTGAAGCTTTCTTT
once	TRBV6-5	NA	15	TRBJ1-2	CASSYQGVVGYGYTF	TGTGCCAGCAGTTACCAAGGGGTAGTCGGCTATGGCTACACCTTC
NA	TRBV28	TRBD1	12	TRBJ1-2	CASTDRDRVNTF	TGTGCCAGCACCGACCGGGACAGGGTGAACACCTTC
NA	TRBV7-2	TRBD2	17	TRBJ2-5	CASSLTRLAGVAGSQYF	TGTGCCAGCAGCTTGACCAGACTAGCGGGAGTCGCGGGGTCCCAGTACTTC
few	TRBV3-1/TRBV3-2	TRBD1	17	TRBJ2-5	CASTRDRGRPHSETQYF	TGTGCCAGCACCCGAGACAGGGGGCGCCCCCACTCAGAGACCCAGTACTTC
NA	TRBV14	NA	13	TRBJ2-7	CASSQVGGLEQYF	TGTGCCAGCAGCCAAGTCGGGGGATTGGAGCAGTACTTC
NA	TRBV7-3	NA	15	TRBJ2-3	CASSLMSSIPDTQYF	TGTGCCAGCAGCTTAATGTCTAGCATCCCAGATACGCAGTATTTT
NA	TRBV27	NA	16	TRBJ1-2	CASSPTAEERDYGYTF	TGTGCCAGCAGTCCCACTGCGGAGGAGAGGGACTATGGCTACACCTTC
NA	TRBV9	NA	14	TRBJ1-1	CASSVDSDGTEAFF	TGTGCCAGCAGCGTAGATTCAGACGGGACTGAAGCTTTCTTT
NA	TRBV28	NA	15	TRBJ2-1	CASSLSSLSYNEQFF	TGTGCCAGCAGTTTATCGAGCCTGTCCTACAATGAGCAGTTCTTC
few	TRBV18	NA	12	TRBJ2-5	CASSGGEATQYF	TGTGCCAGCTCAGGCGGGGAGGCGACCCAGTACTTC